Described below is a single T cell receptor beta chain sequence and its context. The CDR3 contains 14 residues. V was clipped by 7 bases and J by 3 bases; unmatched bases: 6. The V gene's germline CDR1 is LGHDT and CDR2 YNNKEL (reference sequence). These data are taken from a study of blood T cells in healthy people across ages. Next came a second PCR, run for about 7 to 12 cycles, which used a sample-barcoded 5' primer along with a J-beta primer mix. TCRdb re-called the 5' RACE reads with MiXCR, one entry per CDR3 protein. Among 650,000 to 1,000,000 distinct CDR3 sequences listed, around 50% were seen once.

Sequenced: blood. V and J are TRBV3-1 and TRBJ2-7, with 10 bases lining up with TRBD2. This sequence was found in a man older than 75 in good health. The CDR3 nucleotides are TGTGCCAGCAAAAAAGGGACTAGCGACTACGAGCAGTACTTC. It translates to CASKKGTSDYEQYF.